This T cell receptor beta chain stems from a study of blood T cell repertoires in COVID-19 (dated by TCRdb to the early 2020s). About the investigation overall: Samples from collaborators originated in the United States, Italy and Spain and spanned both the acute and convalescent phases of COVID-19. The material from the prospective study consisted of cDNA or gDNA derived from T cells, B-cell-depleted T cells, or PBMCs. Deeply sampled blood TCRbeta repertoires from subjects exposed to, actively infected with, or recovered from COVID-19 were included in the dataset. The repertoires were released in a freely available public database meant as a resource for research on the immune response to SARS-CoV-2. The samples were drawn from the first 160 participants of the ongoing ImmuneRACE study and from roughly 1,300 subjects provided by 6 global collaborators. Sample metadata almost always included a de-identified subject ID, COVID-19 status, age in years and sex. HLA class I and class II types, where available, came from metadata supplied by the sample provider rather than from assay-based typing. What the research found in general, with its limitations: The quantity of clinical and demographic metadata differed by source and by participant and was supplied without curation.

Note on this clone: The antigen it recognizes is unknown. Per-base qualities were not stored, and no clone one base away is much larger.

TCRbeta CDR3 regions were amplified from genomic DNA using the immunoSEQ Assay, a bias-controlled multiplex PCR. In the authors' own workflow: Nucleated cell counts per sample were estimated from amplification of reference gene primers within the assay. To quantify the absolute abundance of each unique TCRbeta CDR3 rearrangement, sequence reads were collapsed and filtered. For each sample, productive Simpson clonality was calculated as the square root of Simpson's diversity index over productive rearrangements. TCRdb's version of the immuneACCESS table is confined to in-frame rearrangements and falls short of the full clone set. An unresolved V gene accounts for under half of the shortfall where checked; the remainder is of unknown origin. The D gene and trimming were derived from the DNA, and the V and J assignments and clone size from that table. This sample gives approximately 300,000 clones in total; approximately 90% of them show up just once. The top ten clonotypes cover 3% to 5% of the sample.

Counted from cysteine to phenylalanine, this CDR3 has 17 amino acids. The entry retains the CDR3 DNA only, 51 bases that are in frame from base 1. According to the germline V gene, CDR1 reads ENHRY and CDR2 reads SYGVKD. Between the V and J ends, shortened by 4 bases and 1 base respectively, the junction contains 16 bases. Participants in the prospective study were aged roughly 18 to 89 years, lived in about two dozen United States geographic areas, and enrolled through a virtual design. Cohort assignment in the prospective study relied on participant-reported clinical history from a screening survey and a study questionnaire. Exposed participants had been in contact with someone with a PCR-confirmed or clinician-diagnosed COVID-19 case within 2 weeks of study entry. In the prospective study, whole blood, serum and a nasopharyngeal or oropharyngeal swab were collected from each participant by mobile phlebotomists. Additional blood draws and questionnaires over a 2-month period could optionally be provided by prospective study participants. Prospective study blood samples were shipped either frozen or at room temperature before DNA extraction.

The chain uses TRBV10-3 and TRBJ2-2, with TRBD2 tentatively as D gene (6 bases match). This clonotype was obtained from a woman aged 25 to 45 who had been exposed to COVID-19. Material for sequencing was PBMCs or T cells enriched from blood (not recorded which). The CDR3 here reads CAISGDWNSWNTGELFF. The bases are TGTGCCATCAGTGGGGACTGGAACTCCTGGAACACCGGGGAGCTGTTTTTT.